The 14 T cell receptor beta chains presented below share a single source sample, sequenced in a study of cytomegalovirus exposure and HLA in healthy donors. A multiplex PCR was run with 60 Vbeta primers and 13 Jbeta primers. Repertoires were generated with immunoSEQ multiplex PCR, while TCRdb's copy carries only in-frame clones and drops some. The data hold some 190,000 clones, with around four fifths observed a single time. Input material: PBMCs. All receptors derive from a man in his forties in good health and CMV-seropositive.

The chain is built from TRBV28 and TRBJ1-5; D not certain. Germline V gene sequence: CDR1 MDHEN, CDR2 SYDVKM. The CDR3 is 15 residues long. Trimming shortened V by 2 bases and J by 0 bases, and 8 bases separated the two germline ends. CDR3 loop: CASSLRGNSNQPQHF. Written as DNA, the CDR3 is TGTGCCAGCAGTTTACGGGGTAATAGCAATCAGCCCCAGCATTTT.

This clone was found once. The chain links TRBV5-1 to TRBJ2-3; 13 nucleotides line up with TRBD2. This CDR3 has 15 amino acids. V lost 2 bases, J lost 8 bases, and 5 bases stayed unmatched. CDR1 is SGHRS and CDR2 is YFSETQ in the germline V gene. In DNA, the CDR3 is TGCGCCAGCAGCTTCACTAGCGGGGGGGACGGTACGCAGTATTTT. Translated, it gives CASSFTSGGDGTQYF.

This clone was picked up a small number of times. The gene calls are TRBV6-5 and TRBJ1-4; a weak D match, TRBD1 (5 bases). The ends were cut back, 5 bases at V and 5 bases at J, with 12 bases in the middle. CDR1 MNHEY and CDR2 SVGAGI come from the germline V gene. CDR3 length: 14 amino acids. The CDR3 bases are TGTGCCAGCAGTAAGACAGCGGGGAATGAAAAACTGTTTTTT. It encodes CASSKTAGNEKLFF.

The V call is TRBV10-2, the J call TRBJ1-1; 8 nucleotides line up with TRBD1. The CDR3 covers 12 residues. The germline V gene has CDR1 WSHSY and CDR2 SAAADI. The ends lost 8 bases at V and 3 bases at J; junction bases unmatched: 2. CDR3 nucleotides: TGCGCCAGCTCGGACAGGGACACTGAAGCTTTCTTT. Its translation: CASSDRDTEAFF.

In DNA, the CDR3 is TGTGCCATCAGTGAGTCGACGACAAATTACAATGAGCAGTTCTTC. It translates to CAISESTTNYNEQFF. The V call is TRBV10-3, the J call TRBJ2-1; D ambiguous. Trimming shortened V by 0 bases and J by 4 bases, and 10 bases separated the two germline ends. There are 15 residues in the CDR3. Germline lookup yields CDR1 ENHRY and CDR2 SYGVKD.

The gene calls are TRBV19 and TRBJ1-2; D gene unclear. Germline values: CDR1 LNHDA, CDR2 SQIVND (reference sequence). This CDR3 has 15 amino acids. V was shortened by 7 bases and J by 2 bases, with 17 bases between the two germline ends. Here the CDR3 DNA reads TGTGCCAGTATCAGCTCGGGTTCCTGGAACTATGGCTACACCTTC. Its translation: CASISSGSWNYGYTF.

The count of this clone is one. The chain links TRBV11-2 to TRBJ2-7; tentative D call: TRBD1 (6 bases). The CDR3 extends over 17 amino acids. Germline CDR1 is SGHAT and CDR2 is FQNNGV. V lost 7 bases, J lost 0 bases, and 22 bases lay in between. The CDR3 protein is CASTTNTGPLSSYEQYF. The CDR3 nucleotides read TGTGCCAGCACCACAAACACAGGGCCTCTCTCCTCCTACGAGCAGTACTTC.

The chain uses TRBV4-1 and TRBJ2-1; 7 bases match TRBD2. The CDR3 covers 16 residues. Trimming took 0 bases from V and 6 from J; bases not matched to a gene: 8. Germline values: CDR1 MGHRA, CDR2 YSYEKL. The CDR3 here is CASSQEKASGLNEQFF. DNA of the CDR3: TGCGCCAGCAGCCAAGAAAAGGCTAGCGGCCTCAATGAGCAGTTCTTC.

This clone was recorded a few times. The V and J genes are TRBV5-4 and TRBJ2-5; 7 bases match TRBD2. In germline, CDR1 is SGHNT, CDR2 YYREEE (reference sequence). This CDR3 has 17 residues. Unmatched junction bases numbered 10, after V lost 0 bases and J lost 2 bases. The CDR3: CASSLVVFGSGQETQYF. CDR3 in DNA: TGTGCCAGCAGCTTGGTAGTTTTCGGTAGCGGGCAAGAGACCCAGTACTTC.

For the CDR3, the DNA is TGTGCCAGCAGTCAACAGACAGGGGGTGGTTCACCCCTCCACTTT. The encoded protein is CASSQQTGGGSPLHF. The J gene is TRBJ1-6, the V gene TRBV6-4; 9 bases align to TRBD1. Germline V CDR1 and CDR2: MRHNA, SNTAGT. The CDR3 has 15 residues. J was trimmed by 9 bases and V by 5 bases; bases with no gene match: 8.

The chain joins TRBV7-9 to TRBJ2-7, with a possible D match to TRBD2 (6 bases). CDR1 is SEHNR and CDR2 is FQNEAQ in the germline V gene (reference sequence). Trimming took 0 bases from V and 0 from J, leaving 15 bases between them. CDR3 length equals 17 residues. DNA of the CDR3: TGTGCCAGCAGCTTAGCGGACGGAGGGTATAACTCCTACGAGCAGTACTTC. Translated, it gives CASSLADGGYNSYEQYF.

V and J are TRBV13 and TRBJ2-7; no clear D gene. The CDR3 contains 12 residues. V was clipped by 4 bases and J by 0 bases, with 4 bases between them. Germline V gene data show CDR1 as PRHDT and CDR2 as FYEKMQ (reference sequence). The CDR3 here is CASSYNSYEQYF. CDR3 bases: TGTGCCAGCAGCTACAACTCCTACGAGCAGTACTTC.

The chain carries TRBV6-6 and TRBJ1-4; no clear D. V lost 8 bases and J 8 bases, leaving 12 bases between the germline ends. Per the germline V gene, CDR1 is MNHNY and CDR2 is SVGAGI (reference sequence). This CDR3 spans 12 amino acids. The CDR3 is CASSRPREKLFF. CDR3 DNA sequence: TGTGCCAGCTCACGCCCCCGGGAAAAACTGTTTTTT.

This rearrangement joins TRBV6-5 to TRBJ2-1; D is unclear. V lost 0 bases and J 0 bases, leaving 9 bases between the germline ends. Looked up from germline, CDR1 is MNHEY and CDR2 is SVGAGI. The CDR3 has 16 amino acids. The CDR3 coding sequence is TGTGCCAGCAGTTACTCGAGGCGGCACTCCTACAATGAGCAGTTCTTC. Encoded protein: CASSYSRRHSYNEQFF.